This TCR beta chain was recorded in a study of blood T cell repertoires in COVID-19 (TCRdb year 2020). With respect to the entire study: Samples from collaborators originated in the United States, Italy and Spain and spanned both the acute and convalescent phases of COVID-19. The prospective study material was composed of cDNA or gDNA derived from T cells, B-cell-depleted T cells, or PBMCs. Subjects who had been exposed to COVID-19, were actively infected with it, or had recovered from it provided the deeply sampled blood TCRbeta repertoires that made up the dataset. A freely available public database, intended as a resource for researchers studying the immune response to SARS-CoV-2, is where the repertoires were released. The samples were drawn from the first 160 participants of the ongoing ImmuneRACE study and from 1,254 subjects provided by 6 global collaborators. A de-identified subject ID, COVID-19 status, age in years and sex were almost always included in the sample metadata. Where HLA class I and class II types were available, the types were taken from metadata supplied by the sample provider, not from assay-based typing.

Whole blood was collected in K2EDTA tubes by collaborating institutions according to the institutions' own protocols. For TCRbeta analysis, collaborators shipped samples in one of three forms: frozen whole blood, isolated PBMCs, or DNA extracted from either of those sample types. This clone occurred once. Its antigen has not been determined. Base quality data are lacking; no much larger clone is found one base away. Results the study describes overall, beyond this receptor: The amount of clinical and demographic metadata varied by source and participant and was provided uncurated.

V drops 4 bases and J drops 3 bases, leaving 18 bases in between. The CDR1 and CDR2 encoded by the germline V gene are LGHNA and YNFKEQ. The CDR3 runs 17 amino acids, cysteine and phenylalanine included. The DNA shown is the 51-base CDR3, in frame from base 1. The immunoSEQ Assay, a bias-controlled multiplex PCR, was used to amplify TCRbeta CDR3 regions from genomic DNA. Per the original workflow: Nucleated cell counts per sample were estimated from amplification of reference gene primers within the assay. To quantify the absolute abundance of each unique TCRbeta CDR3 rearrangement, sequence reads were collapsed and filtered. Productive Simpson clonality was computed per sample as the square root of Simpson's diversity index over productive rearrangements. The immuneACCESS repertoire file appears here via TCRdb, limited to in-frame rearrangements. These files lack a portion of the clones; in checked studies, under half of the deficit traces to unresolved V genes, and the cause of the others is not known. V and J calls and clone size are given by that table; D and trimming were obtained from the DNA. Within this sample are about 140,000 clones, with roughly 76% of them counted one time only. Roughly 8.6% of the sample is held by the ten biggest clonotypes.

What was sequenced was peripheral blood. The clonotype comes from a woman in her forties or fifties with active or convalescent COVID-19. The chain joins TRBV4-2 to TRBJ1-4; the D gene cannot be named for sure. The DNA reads TGTGCCAGCAGCCGAGCTACCCCGGCGGGATCTAATGAAAAACTGTTTTTT. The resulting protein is CASSRATPAGSNEKLFF.